This T cell receptor (beta chain) was documented in a study of blood T cells in healthy people across ages. Study observations and caveats: It was held that diversity estimates obtained from one million T cells represented underestimates.

A J-beta primer mix and a sample-barcoded 5' primer were used in a second PCR of about 7 to 12 cycles. From the 5' RACE reads, TCRdb called clonotypes with MiXCR, one entry per CDR3 protein. The data contain under 2,000,000 distinct CDR3 sequences, roughly 52% of them seen just once; the ten biggest clones take up roughly 2.1%. Sample donors were healthy Caucasian individuals that came from Russia, aged roughly 6 to 100. The sample, 7.5 to 10 milliliters of peripheral blood, was drawn from each donor. Each sample used at least 6 million PBMCs. Details on this clonotype: Its target is unknown.

Sequencing used blood. The origin of this receptor is a woman aged 40 to 50 in good health.

The CDR3 spells CASSSAGTSGRYEQFF. As DNA, the CDR3 is TGTGCCAGCAGCTCCGCCGGGACTAGCGGGAGGTATGAGCAGTTCTTC. The chain is built from TRBV7-2 and TRBJ2-1; 15 bases map to TRBD2. V dropped 4 bases and J dropped 8; count of bases not matched to a gene: 6. The germline V gene has CDR1 SGHTA and CDR2 FQGNSA. CDR3 length equals 16 residues.